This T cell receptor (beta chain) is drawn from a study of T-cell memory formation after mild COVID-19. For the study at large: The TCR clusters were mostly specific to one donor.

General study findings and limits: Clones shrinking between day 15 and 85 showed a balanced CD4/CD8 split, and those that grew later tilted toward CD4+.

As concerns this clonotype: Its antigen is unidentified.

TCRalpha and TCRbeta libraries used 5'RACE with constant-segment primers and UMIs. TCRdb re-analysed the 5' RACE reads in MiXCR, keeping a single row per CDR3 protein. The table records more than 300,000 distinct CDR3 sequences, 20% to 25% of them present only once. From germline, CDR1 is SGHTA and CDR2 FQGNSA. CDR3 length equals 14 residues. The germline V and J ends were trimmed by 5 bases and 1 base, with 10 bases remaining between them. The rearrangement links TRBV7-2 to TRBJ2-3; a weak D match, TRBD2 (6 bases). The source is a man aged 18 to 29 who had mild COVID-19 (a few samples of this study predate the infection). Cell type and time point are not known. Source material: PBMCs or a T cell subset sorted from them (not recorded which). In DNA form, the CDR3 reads TGTGCCAGCAGCCGTAGCGGAGGCACAGATACGCAGTATTTT. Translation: CASSRSGGTDTQYF.